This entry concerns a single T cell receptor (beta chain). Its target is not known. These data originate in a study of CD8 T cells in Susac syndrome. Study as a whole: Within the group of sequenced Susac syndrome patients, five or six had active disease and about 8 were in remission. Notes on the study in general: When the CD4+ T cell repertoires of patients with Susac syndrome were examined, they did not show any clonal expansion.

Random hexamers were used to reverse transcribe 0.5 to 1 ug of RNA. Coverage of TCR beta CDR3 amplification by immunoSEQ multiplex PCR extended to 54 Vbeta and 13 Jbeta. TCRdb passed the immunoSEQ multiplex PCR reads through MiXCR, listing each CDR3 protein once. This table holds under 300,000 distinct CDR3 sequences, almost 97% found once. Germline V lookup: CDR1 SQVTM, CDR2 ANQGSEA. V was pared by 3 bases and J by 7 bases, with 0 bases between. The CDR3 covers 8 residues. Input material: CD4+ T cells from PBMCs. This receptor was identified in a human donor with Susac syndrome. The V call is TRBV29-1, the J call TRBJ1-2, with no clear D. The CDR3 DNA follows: TGCAGCGTTGATGGCTACACCTTC. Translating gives CSVDGYTF.